This entry lists 16 T cell receptor beta chains sequenced from one sample in a study of radiotherapy plus CTLA-4 blockade in lung cancer. Sequencing was performed with immunoSEQ multiplex PCR; in TCRdb, only in-frame clones are kept and a portion is missing. The sample holds about 49,000 clones, approximately 70% seen once. This material consisted of peripheral blood, taken from a patient treated with radiotherapy plus ipilimumab. These receptors all stem from a human donor with non-small cell lung cancer who had a complete response to radiotherapy plus ipilimumab.

The V call is TRBV5-1, the J call TRBJ1-2; 7 nucleotides match TRBD1. Germline CDR1 is SGHRS and CDR2 is YFSETQ. The CDR3 runs 15 residues. Unmatched junction bases numbered 4, after V lost 0 bases and J lost 2 bases. The CDR3 spells CASSLVGQQNYGYTF. The DNA of the CDR3 is TGCGCCAGCAGCTTGGTGGGACAGCAAAACTATGGCTACACCTTC.

This clone came up a few times. The V call is TRBV10-1, the J call TRBJ2-2; D perhaps matches TRBD1 (7 bases). Germline lookup yields CDR1 WNHNN and CDR2 SYGVQD (reference sequence). The CDR3 sequence is 16 residues long. With 0 bases removed from V and 4 bases from J, the gap between germline ends came to 12 bases. The chain's CDR3 is CASSESYRGGTGELFF. In DNA, the CDR3 is TGCGCCAGCAGTGAGTCCTACAGGGGAGGCACCGGGGAGCTGTTTTTT.

This rearrangement joins TRBV2 to TRBJ2-7; 8 bases match TRBD1. CDR3 length: 14 residues. Germline V gives CDR1 SNHLY, CDR2 FYNNEI. V lost 5 bases and J lost 3; bases outside the gene matches: 6. The DNA for the CDR3 is TGTGCCAGCAGTAAACAGGGGGGTTACTACGAGCAGTACTTC. As protein: CASSKQGGYYEQYF.

V usage is TRBV18 and J usage is TRBJ1-1; D remains ambiguous. Germline CDR1 and CDR2: KGHSH and LQKENI. The CDR3 is 14 residues long. V was trimmed by 6 bases and J by 4 bases, leaving 15 bases between them. CDR3 sequence: CASSPEGSGTEAFF. The CDR3 nucleotides read TGTGCCAGCTCGCCGGAGGGCAGTGGCACTGAAGCTTTCTTT.

The V call is TRBV5-6, the J call TRBJ1-1; D unresolved. The ends were cut back, 0 bases at V and 6 bases at J, with 3 bases in the middle. The V gene's germline CDR1 is SGHDT and CDR2 YYEEEE. The CDR3 extends over 11 amino acids. As DNA, the CDR3 is TGTGCCAGCAGCTTGGCGGCTGAAGCTTTCTTT. It specifies CASSLAAEAFF.

The chain carries TRBV29-1 and TRBJ2-5; TRBD1 matches at 9 bases. Germline V CDR1 and CDR2: SQVTM, ANQGSEA. There are 13 residues in the CDR3. Trimming removed 3 bases from V and 9 bases from J; junction bases left unmatched: 8. The CDR3 region is CSVEGPGTGPQYF. The CDR3 DNA is TGCAGCGTTGAGGGTCCCGGGACAGGGCCCCAGTACTTC.

This clone has more than one count but fewer than ten. The chain employs TRBV6-1 and TRBJ2-7; D gene unclear. Germline CDR1 and CDR2: MNHNS and SASEGT. The CDR3 contains 13 residues. The germline V and J ends were trimmed by 6 bases and 0 bases, with 9 bases remaining between them. CDR3 nucleotide sequence: TGTGCCAGCAGGGCTCCCATCTCCTACGAGCAGTACTTC. It yields the protein CASRAPISYEQYF.

The CDR3 region is CAWSQGARYGYTF. The CDR3 DNA is TGTGCCTGGAGTCAGGGGGCGCGGTATGGCTACACCTTC. The chain links TRBV30 to TRBJ1-2; 8 nucleotides agree with TRBD1. J lost 5 bases, V lost 2 bases, and 4 bases had no gene match. CDR1 and CDR2 (germline): GTSNPN, SVGIG (reference sequence). The CDR3 extends over 13 amino acids.

V usage is TRBV19 and J usage is TRBJ2-7; D is possibly TRBD1 (6 bases). This CDR3 spans 13 amino acids. Trimming cost V 5 bases and J 3 bases, with 11 bases left between them. Germline V gene data show CDR1 as LNHDA and CDR2 as SQIVND (reference sequence). The CDR3 region is CASSHRQDYEQYF. CDR3 DNA: TGTGCCAGTAGTCATCGACAGGACTACGAGCAGTACTTC.

The gene calls are TRBV19 and TRBJ1-1; 9 bases match TRBD1. V was clipped by 6 bases and J by 0 bases; unmatched bases: 5. Germline values: CDR1 LNHDA, CDR2 SQIVND (reference sequence). CDR3 length equals 15 residues. The CDR3 reads CASRGQGNMNTEAFF. The CDR3 region has the DNA TGTGCCAGTAGGGGACAGGGTAACATGAACACTGAAGCTTTCTTT.

The CDR3 DNA reads TGTGCCAGCAGTTATCGGTCGAGCGGGAGGGCAGATACGCAGTATTTT. Amino acids: CASSYRSSGRADTQYF. V is TRBV6-5 and J is TRBJ2-3, with 10 bases fitting TRBD2. This CDR3 is built from 16 residues. Germline CDR1 MNHEY, CDR2 SVGAGI. V lost 3 bases, J lost 4 bases, and 7 bases stayed unmatched.

This clone is medium-sized within its sample. This chain joins TRBV5-1 and TRBJ2-7; 8 bases match TRBD2. Trimming took 4 bases from V and 4 from J; bases not matched to a gene: 19. This CDR3 has 18 residues. Germline values: CDR1 SGHRS, CDR2 YFSETQ. CDR3 sequence reads: CASSPDFGRAGVRYEQYF. Written as DNA, the CDR3 is TGCGCCAGCAGCCCGGATTTTGGACGAGCGGGAGTAAGGTACGAGCAGTACTTC.

The V call is TRBV11-2, the J call TRBJ2-7; 8 bases line up with TRBD1. Losses at the gene ends were 5 bases for V and 2 bases for J; bases not matched to a gene: 5. CDR3 length: 14 residues. The germline CDR1 and CDR2 sequences are SGHAT and FQNNGV. The CDR3 DNA is TGTGCCAGCAGCCCGGACAGGGATCCCTACGAGCAGTACTTC. Amino acids: CASSPDRDPYEQYF.

The chain has TRBV18 and TRBJ2-1, with D possibly being TRBD1 (6 bases). Germline assignment: CDR1 KGHSH and CDR2 LQKENI. Trimming took off 3 bases at V and 2 bases at J, with 14 bases between the two ends. The CDR3 totals 16 residues. For the CDR3, the DNA is TGTGCCAGCTCACCCCGAGGGGGAATTACCTACAATGAGCAGTTCTTC. This encodes CASSPRGGITYNEQFF.

The chain is built from TRBV2 and TRBJ2-7, with TRBD2 matching 11 bases. The CDR3 consists of 15 residues. V trimming: 6 bases; J trimming: 3 bases; junction bases outside the gene matches: 7. Germline V gene data show CDR1 as SNHLY and CDR2 as FYNNEI. In DNA form, the CDR3 reads TGTGCCAGCAGACCAACTAGCGGGAGTAGCTACGAGCAGTACTTC. As protein: CASRPTSGSSYEQYF. Filled out from reference TRBV2 and TRBJ2-7, the complete variable domain reads EPEVTQTPSHQVTQMGQEVILRCVPISNHLYFYWYRQILGQKVEFLVSFYNNEISEKSEIFDDQFSVERPDGSNFTLKIRSTKLEDSAMYFCASRPTSGSSYEQYFGPGTRLTVT.

By its share, this clone is medium-sized. In DNA, the CDR3 is TGTGCCAGCAGTCAGGGGGCTGGGATTCAGTACTTC. As protein: CASSQGAGIQYF. The rearrangement uses TRBV6-1 and TRBJ2-4; 8 bases match TRBD1. CDR1 is MNHNS and CDR2 is SASEGT in the germline V gene. J gave up 10 bases and V 5 bases, and 4 bases lay outside the gene matches. This CDR3 contains 12 residues.